The clone carrying this T cell receptor beta chain came up many times. Its specificity is not known. Germline-derived CDR1 and CDR2 are SGHTA and FQGTGA. V was clipped by 5 bases and J by 0 bases; unmatched bases: 12. This CDR3 contains 17 residues. The data derive from a study of neurological immune-mediated disorders. The study's findings and limits: While HTLV-1-associated myelopathy showed the greatest TCR clonal expansion, multiple sclerosis showed the least, falling below healthy controls. Phylogenetic grouping put 18 of 34 multiple sclerosis patients' repertoires into one related-CDR3 cluster, a possible signature.

TCRdb reanalysed the 5' RACE reads using MiXCR and keeps one entry per CDR3 protein. The sample carries tens of thousands of distinct CDR3 sequences, 3.9% recorded once. The study built unsorted libraries from 2 million PBMCs kept at -80 C. This sequence originates from a man aged 25-45 years with multiple sclerosis. Sequencing used PBMCs. This chain joins TRBV7-3 and TRBJ1-1; the match to TRBD1 covers 7 bases. CDR3 in amino acids: CASSPTGVIGVNTEAFF. The CDR3 nucleotides read TGTGCCAGCAGCCCTACAGGGGTTATCGGGGTGAACACTGAAGCTTTCTTT. The whole variable domain, filled in from reference TRBV7-3 and TRBJ1-1, reads GAGVSQTPSNKVTEKGKYVELRCDPISGHTALYWYRQSLGQGPEFLIYFQGTGAADDSGLPNDRFFAVRPEGSVSTLKIQRTERGDSAVYLCASSPTGVIGVNTEAFFGQGTRLTVV.